The rows below give T cell receptor beta chains drawn from one sample of a study of shared clonotypes between healthy human individuals. TCRdb keeps only in-frame clones here, not all; method: immunoSEQ multiplex PCR. Of more than 1,200,000 clones listed, approximately 98.5% are singletons. The sample consisted of naive CD4+ T cells sorted from blood. The receptors here all came from a man aged 25-45 years in good health. CDR3s leave out the opening cysteine and the closing phenylalanine or tryptophan.

v_gene,CDR3aa
TRBV7-9,ASSPGLAGTYNAKNIQY
TRBV30,AWGVNTEAF
TRBV7-9,ASSFRQGNTGELF
TRBV19,ASRMTGGYGYT
TRBV9,ASSVGAGESHEQY
TRBV28,ASSLRVFRQY
TRBV5-1,ASSLGLAGADEQF
TRBV27,ASSPAGYPESETQY
TRBV21-1,ATLCGGREYEQY
TRBV9,ASSALTGSNYGYT
TRBV19,ASSLDRVNYGYT
TRBV30,AWSVGRTWASSYNEQF
TRBV9,ASSQSGTGNIYGYT
TRBV5-6,ASSLGDGSYEQY
TRBV10-3,AISGSTGYNEQF
TRBV2,ASSLGKAYEQY
TRBV4-3,ASSDTIQGQGSTDTQY
TRBV10-2,ASTYPADTQY
TRBV19,ASSSDSGRSYEQY
TRBV29-1,SGRESSGNTIY
TRBV7-2,ASSLLGSSYNEQF
TRBV2,ASSEWGVPVDGYT
TRBV9,ASSALDTNTEAF
TRBV5-3,ARSGARGPTYEQY
TRBV5-1,ASSLAMAFETQY
TRBV2,ASRAGQQEAF
TRBV18,ASSPFGDRQNQPQH
TRBV11-2,ASSFLPSGRAGYEQY
TRBV10-3,AISSGTEYGYT
TRBV7-8,ASSLTGIYQPQH
TRBV6-5,ASSGRGLRSYEQY
TRBV5-1,ASSANMNTEAF
TRBV27,ASSFNRGSYEQY
TRBV6-6,ASRESGLALYEQY
TRBV19,ASTSQGDRPNYGYT
TRBV6-1,ASSEASQGKETQY
TRBV7-2,ASSLAGTGGQETQY
TRBV5-1,ASSLEGPRGTEAF
TRBV5-1,ASSLPTGPTEAF
TRBV7-9,ASSPTSGRAPETQY
TRBV5-1,ASSLVAGIDEQY
TRBV10-2,ASSASRDQSNEQF